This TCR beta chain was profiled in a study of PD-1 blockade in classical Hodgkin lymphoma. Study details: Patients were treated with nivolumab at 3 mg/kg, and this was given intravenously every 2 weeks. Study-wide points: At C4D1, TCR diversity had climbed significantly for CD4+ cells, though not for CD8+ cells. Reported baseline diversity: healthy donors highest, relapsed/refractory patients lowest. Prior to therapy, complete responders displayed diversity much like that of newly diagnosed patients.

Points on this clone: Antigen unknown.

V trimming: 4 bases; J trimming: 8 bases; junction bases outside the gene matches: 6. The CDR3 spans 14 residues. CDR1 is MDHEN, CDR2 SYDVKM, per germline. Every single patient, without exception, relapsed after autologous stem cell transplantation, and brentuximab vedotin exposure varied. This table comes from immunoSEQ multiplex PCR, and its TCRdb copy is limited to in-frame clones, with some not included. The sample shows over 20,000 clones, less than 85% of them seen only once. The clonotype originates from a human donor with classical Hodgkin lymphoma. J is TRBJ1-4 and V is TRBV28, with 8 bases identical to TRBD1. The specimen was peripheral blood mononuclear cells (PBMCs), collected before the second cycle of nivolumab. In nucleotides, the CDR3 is TGTGCCAGCAGTTCAGGGACAGGCCGCGAAAAACTGTTTTTT. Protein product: CASSSGTGREKLFF. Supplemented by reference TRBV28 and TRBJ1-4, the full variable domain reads DVKVTQSSRYLVKRTGEKVFLECVQDMDHENMFWYRQDPGLGLRLIYFSYDVKMKEKGDIPEGYSVSREKKERFSLILESASTNQTSMYLCASSSGTGREKLFFGSGTQLSVL.